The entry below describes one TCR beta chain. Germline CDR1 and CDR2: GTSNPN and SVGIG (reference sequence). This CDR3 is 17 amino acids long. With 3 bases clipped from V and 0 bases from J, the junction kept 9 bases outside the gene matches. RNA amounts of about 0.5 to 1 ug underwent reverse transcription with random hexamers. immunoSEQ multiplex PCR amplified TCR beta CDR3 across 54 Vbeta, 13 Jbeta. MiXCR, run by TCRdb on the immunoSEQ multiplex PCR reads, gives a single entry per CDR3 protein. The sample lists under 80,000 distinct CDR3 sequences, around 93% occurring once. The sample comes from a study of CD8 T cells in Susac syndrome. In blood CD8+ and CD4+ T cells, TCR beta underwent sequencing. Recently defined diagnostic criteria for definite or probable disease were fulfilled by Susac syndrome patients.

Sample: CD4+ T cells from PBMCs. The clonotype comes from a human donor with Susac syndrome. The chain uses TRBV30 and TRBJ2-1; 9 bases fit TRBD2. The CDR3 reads CAWRASGVSSSYNEQFF. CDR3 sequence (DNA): TGTGCCTGGAGGGCTAGCGGGGTTTCAAGCTCCTACAATGAGCAGTTCTTC.